This T cell receptor beta chain was sequenced for a study of blood T cell repertoires in COVID-19. Whole-study context: The United States, Italy and Spain supplied acute and convalescent COVID-19 samples. The cDNA or gDNA used as material had been derived from T cells, B-cell-depleted T cells, or PBMCs.

Germline V gives CDR1 LGHDT, CDR2 YNNKEL (reference sequence). The CDR3 has 16 amino acids. V was pared by 1 base and J by 8 bases, with 6 bases of the junction left unmatched. This table comes from immunoSEQ multiplex PCR, and its TCRdb copy is limited to in-frame clones, with some not included. Among under 200,000 clones listed, around 87% were seen once. The sequence derives from a woman of 80 years or more in a cohort sampled during active or convalescent COVID-19. V usage is TRBV3-1 (or the pseudogene TRBV3-2) and J usage is TRBJ2-2; TRBD2 matches 11 bases. The sample taken for sequencing was peripheral blood. The CDR3 bases are TGTGCCAGCAGCCAAGTTAGCGGGGGGGCCGGTGGGGAGCTGTTTTTT. It specifies CASSQVSGGAGGELFF.